This T cell receptor beta chain was sequenced during a study of T cell changes during pregnancy in multiple sclerosis. Sequencing was performed with immunoSEQ multiplex PCR; in TCRdb, only in-frame clones are kept and a portion is missing. The data hold around 56,000 clones, with roughly 94% observed a single time. Germline V gives CDR1 ENHRY, CDR2 SYGVKD. Trimming took 3 bases from V and 0 from J, leaving 9 bases between them. This CDR3 has 15 residues. This sequence was found in a female donor with multiple sclerosis, enrolled in a pregnancy study. Here the sequenced sample was CD8+ T cells from peripheral blood mononuclear cells, taken after pregnancy. The chain links TRBV10-3 to TRBJ1-5; D not certain. The CDR3: CAISEMEYSNQPQHF. CDR3 nucleotide sequence: TGTGCCATCAGTGAAATGGAGTATAGCAATCAGCCCCAGCATTTT.